Listed below are T cell receptor beta chains from one sample, sequenced in a study of CXCR3-negative and CXCR3-positive naive CD8 T cells. Reprocessing the 5' RACE reads, TCRdb reports a single entry for every CDR3 protein and omits DNA. The sample data list about 58,000 distinct CDR3 sequences. The sample consisted of naive CXCR3- CD8+ T cells from blood. These TCRs come from a human donor in good health. Some clones in this sample may be carry-over from other donors' samples. CDR3s include the opening cysteine and the closing phenylalanine or tryptophan. Each record gives: J gene, V gene, CDR3 length, CDR3 protein.

j_gene: TRBJ2-5; v_gene: TRBV27; len: 15; CDR3aa: CASNHVGGQQETQYF
j_gene: TRBJ2-2; v_gene: TRBV6-5; len: 18; CDR3aa: CASSYWDPASGVSGELFF
j_gene: TRBJ2-7; v_gene: TRBV7-6; len: 13; CDR3aa: CASSSGGSYEQYF
j_gene: TRBJ2-4; v_gene: TRBV5-6; len: 15; CDR3aa: CASRISGGLKNIQYF
j_gene: TRBJ1-5; v_gene: TRBV18; len: 15; CDR3aa: CASSAGDDSNQPQHF
j_gene: TRBJ1-5; v_gene: TRBV12-5; len: 16; CDR3aa: CASGPTGQGGNQPQHF
j_gene: TRBJ2-1; v_gene: TRBV11-2; len: 14; CDR3aa: CASSLDVGYNEQFF
j_gene: TRBJ2-3; v_gene: TRBV25-1; len: 15; CDR3aa: CASSTMGASTDTQYF
j_gene: TRBJ2-5; v_gene: TRBV7-9; len: 17; CDR3aa: CASSSLDLSGNQETQYF
j_gene: TRBJ2-7; v_gene: TRBV7-2; len: 16; CDR3aa: CASSLVWTSGDYEQYF
j_gene: TRBJ2-5; v_gene: TRBV29-1; len: 19; CDR3aa: CSVEEGTTPARLPQETQYF
j_gene: TRBJ2-1; v_gene: TRBV7-8; len: 16; CDR3aa: CASSLAPGLADNEQFF
j_gene: TRBJ2-7; v_gene: TRBV19; len: 12; CDR3aa: CASTPTSGEQYF
j_gene: TRBJ2-1; v_gene: TRBV9; len: 16; CDR3aa: CASSAGLAGSYNEQFF
j_gene: TRBJ2-3; v_gene: TRBV1; len: 15; CDR3aa: CTSSQDHGVTDTQYF
j_gene: TRBJ2-3; v_gene: TRBV7-2; len: 17; CDR3aa: CASGQLGGVFIRDTQYF
j_gene: TRBJ2-7; v_gene: TRBV7-6; len: 15; CDR3aa: CASSQNPGTIYEQYF
j_gene: TRBJ2-1; v_gene: TRBV7-3; len: 18; CDR3aa: CASSLSVLDRASNNEQFF
j_gene: TRBJ2-1; v_gene: TRBV19; len: 17; CDR3aa: CASSILPGRLLYNEQFF
j_gene: TRBJ2-1; v_gene: TRBV12-3/TRBV12-4; len: 12; CDR3aa: CASSSEGNEQFF
j_gene: TRBJ2-7; v_gene: TRBV6-5; len: 15; CDR3aa: CASSWGTGGSYEQYF
j_gene: TRBJ2-1; v_gene: TRBV4-1; len: 13; CDR3aa: CASSQSKHNEQFF
j_gene: TRBJ2-6; v_gene: TRBV7-8; len: 15; CDR3aa: CASSPAISGANVLTF
j_gene: TRBJ2-7; v_gene: TRBV4-3; len: 14; CDR3aa: CASSHLPGGYEQYF
j_gene: TRBJ2-3; v_gene: TRBV7-9; len: 17; CDR3aa: CASSLVEGRLAVDTQYF
j_gene: TRBJ2-1; v_gene: TRBV7-9; len: 16; CDR3aa: CASSFFDLSSYNEQFF
j_gene: TRBJ2-1; v_gene: TRBV27; len: 15; CDR3aa: CASSPPTEHYNEQFF
j_gene: TRBJ1-6; v_gene: TRBV20-1; len: 15; CDR3aa: CSARGLDRVNSPLHF
j_gene: TRBJ1-1; v_gene: TRBV29-1; len: 12; CDR3aa: CSVELGDPVAFF
j_gene: TRBJ2-1; v_gene: TRBV13; len: 16; CDR3aa: CASSLSSLAGGREQFF
j_gene: TRBJ1-1; v_gene: TRBV5-4; len: 11; CDR3aa: CASSLGVEAFF
j_gene: TRBJ2-1; v_gene: TRBV11-2; len: 16; CDR3aa: CASSTNGGGFHNEQFF
j_gene: TRBJ1-1; v_gene: TRBV5-1; len: 15; CDR3aa: CASSLDVSPNTEAFF
j_gene: TRBJ2-1; v_gene: TRBV6-5; len: 23; CDR3aa: CASTTTWQFGKSEFPSSYNEQFF
j_gene: TRBJ2-2; v_gene: TRBV12-3/TRBV12-4; len: 16; CDR3aa: CASSPLGRGDTGELFF
j_gene: TRBJ2-2; v_gene: TRBV29-1; len: 14; CDR3aa: CSVERDANTGELFF
j_gene: TRBJ1-2; v_gene: TRBV7-9; len: 13; CDR3aa: CASSLDRHYGYTF
j_gene: TRBJ2-7; v_gene: TRBV20-1; len: 16; CDR3aa: CSARDEFADNSYEQYF
j_gene: TRBJ1-1; v_gene: TRBV12-5; len: 15; CDR3aa: CASGSPGPGNTEAFF
j_gene: TRBJ2-7; v_gene: TRBV7-9; len: 15; CDR3aa: CASSLRLGQGDEQYF
j_gene: TRBJ2-5; v_gene: TRBV7-9; len: 13; CDR3aa: CASSLALQETQYF
j_gene: TRBJ2-7; v_gene: TRBV9; len: 16; CDR3aa: CASSGGLAGGSYEQYF
j_gene: TRBJ2-7; v_gene: TRBV5-1; len: 16; CDR3aa: CASSLLAGDYSYEQYF
j_gene: TRBJ1-1; v_gene: TRBV7-6; len: 16; CDR3aa: CASSSPAGTQNTEAFF
j_gene: TRBJ1-1; v_gene: TRBV7-6; len: 20; CDR3aa: CASSLEAGLAFPGGNTEAFF
j_gene: TRBJ2-1; v_gene: TRBV29-1; len: 11; CDR3aa: CSVRGGNEQFF
j_gene: TRBJ1-2; v_gene: TRBV9; len: 14; CDR3aa: CASSAGGANYGYTF
j_gene: TRBJ2-3; v_gene: TRBV29-1; len: 16; CDR3aa: CSVDAAWDYRTDTQYF
j_gene: TRBJ1-2; v_gene: TRBV27; len: 15; CDR3aa: CTSSLSGQGNYGYTF
j_gene: TRBJ2-1; v_gene: TRBV27; len: 16; CDR3aa: CASSLEAARPYNEQFF
j_gene: TRBJ2-7; v_gene: TRBV28; len: 13; CDR3aa: CASSLNEGGEQYF
j_gene: TRBJ2-1; v_gene: TRBV6-5; len: 12; CDR3aa: CASWVVYNEQFF
j_gene: TRBJ2-7; v_gene: TRBV6-5; len: 14; CDR3aa: CASRQSQWSYEQYF